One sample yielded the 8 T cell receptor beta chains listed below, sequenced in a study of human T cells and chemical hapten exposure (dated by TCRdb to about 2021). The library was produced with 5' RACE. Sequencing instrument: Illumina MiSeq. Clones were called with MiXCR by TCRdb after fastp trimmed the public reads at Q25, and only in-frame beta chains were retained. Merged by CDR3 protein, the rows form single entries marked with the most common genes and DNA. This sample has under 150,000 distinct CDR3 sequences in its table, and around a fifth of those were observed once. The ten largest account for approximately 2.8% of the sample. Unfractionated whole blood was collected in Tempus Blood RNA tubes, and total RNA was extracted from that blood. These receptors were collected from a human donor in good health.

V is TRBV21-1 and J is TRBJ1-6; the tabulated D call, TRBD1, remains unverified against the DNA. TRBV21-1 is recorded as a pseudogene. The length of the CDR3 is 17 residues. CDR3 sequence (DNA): TGTGCCAGCAGCAAAACCACAGGGTCTACTTATAATTCACCCCTCAACTTT. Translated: CASSKTTGSTYNSPLNF.

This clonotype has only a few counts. In DNA, the CDR3 is TGTGCCAGCAGGGGCAATGAGCAGTTCTTC. Protein sequence: CASRGNEQFF. The chain recombines TRBV4-2 with TRBJ2-1, with D unclear. V was pared by 6 bases and J by 6 bases, with 3 bases between. The CDR3 runs 10 residues. Germline assignment: CDR1 LGHNA and CDR2 YNFKEQ.

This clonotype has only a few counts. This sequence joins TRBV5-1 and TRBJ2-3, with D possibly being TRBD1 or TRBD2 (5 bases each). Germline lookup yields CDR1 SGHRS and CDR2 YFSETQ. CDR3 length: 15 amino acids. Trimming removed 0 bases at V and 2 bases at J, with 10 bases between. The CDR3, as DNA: TGCGCCAGCAGCTTGGAGGGACCCTACACAGATACGCAGTATTTT. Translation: CASSLEGPYTDTQYF.

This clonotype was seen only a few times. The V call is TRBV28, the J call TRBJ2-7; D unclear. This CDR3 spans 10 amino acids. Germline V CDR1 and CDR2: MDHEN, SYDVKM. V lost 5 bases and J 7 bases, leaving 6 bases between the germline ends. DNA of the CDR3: TGTGCCAGCAGTCGGTCTGAGCAGTACTTC. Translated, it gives CASSRSEQYF. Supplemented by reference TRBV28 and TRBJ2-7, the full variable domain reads DVKVTQSSRYLVKRTGEKVFLECVQDMDHENMFWYRQDPGLGLRLIYFSYDVKMKEKGDIPEGYSVSREKKERFSLILESASTNQTSMYLCASSRSEQYFGPGTRLTVT.

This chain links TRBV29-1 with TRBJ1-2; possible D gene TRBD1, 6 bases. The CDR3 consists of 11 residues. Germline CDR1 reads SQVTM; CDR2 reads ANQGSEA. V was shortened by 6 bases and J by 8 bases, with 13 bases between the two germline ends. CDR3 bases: TGCAGCGTGACGGCAGGGGACGGCTACACCTTC. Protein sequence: CSVTAGDGYTF.

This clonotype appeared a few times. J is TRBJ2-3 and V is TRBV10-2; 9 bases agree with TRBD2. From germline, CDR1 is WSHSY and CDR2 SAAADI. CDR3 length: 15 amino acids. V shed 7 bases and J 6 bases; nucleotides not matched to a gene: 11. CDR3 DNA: TGCGCCAGCACACTAGCGGGTACCAGGTGGGATACGCAGTATTTT. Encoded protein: CASTLAGTRWDTQYF.

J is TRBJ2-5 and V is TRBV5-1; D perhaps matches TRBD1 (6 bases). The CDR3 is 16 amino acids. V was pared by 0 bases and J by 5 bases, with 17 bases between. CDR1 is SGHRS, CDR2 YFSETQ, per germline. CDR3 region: CASSLGQGPGEETQYF. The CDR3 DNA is TGCGCCAGCAGCTTGGGGCAGGGGCCGGGTGAGGAGACCCAGTACTTC.

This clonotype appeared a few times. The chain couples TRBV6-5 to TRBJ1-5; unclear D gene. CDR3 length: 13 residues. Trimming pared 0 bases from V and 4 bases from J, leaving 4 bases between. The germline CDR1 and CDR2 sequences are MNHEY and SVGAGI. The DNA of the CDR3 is TGTGCCAGCAGTTACTCTAAAAATCAGCCCCAGCATTTT. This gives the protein CASSYSKNQPQHF.